This TCR beta chain originates from a study of blood T cell repertoires in COVID-19. Study context: T cells, B-cell-depleted T cells, or PBMCs provided the cDNA or gDNA that served as material.

Germline trimming cut 6 bases from V and 8 bases from J; bases unmatched to any gene: 18. Germline-derived CDR1 and CDR2 are SQVTM and ANQGSEA. This CDR3 is 15 amino acids long. In the original workflow: Estimation of nucleated cell counts relied on the amplification of reference gene primers. Sequencing was performed with immunoSEQ multiplex PCR; in TCRdb, only in-frame clones are kept and a portion is missing. V and J calls and clone size are given by that table; D and trimming were obtained from the DNA. The data contain some 200,000 clones, 80% of them singletons. This clone was picked up a small number of times.

The chain couples TRBV29-1 to TRBJ1-2; TRBD1 aligns across 7 bases. The sequence was obtained from a woman between 65 and 79 years old with acute or convalescent COVID-19. The sequencing input was peripheral blood. The DNA for the CDR3 is TGCAGCGTAGCCGAAGGTGGGTCGACAGGGAGGGGCTACACCTTC. Protein product: CSVAEGGSTGRGYTF.